This T cell receptor beta chain was captured by sequencing in a study of tacrolimus-resistant gene-edited T cells for transplant recipients (dated by TCRdb to 2018 to 2021). The study in broad terms: Clonality and clone numbers were compared by TCRbeta sequencing between expanded FKBP12 knockout and unedited CMV-specific T cell products. A couple of donors were sequenced, each contributing one unedited and one FKBP12 knockout CMV-specific T cell product. Repertoire sequencing was done as a safety check to rule out transformation-driven clonal outgrowth after gene editing.

What the treatment or condition label conveys for this sample: CRISPR-Cas9 RNP knockout of FKBP12 using synthetic sgRNA#2. Before enrichment with an IFNgamma secretion assay kit, PBMCs were stimulated for approximately six hours using overlapping CMV pp65 and IE-1 peptide pools. On day 7, FKBP12 knockout was carried out by electroporation of Cas9 ribonucleoprotein with an Amaxa 4D-Nucleofector. Recombinant human IL-7 and IL-15 were used to expand the enriched CMV-specific T cells in culture. The T cell products were kept in culture for 20 to 25 days and then cryopreserved. After activation, IFNgamma secretion was used to enrich CMV-specific T cells from PBMCs. Recombinant Streptococcus pyogenes Cas9 protein precomplexed with FKBP12-specific sgRNA was contained in the ribonucleoprotein complexes. As the most effective, GMP-preferred guide, synthetic sgRNA#2 was chosen for subsequent experiments. The CDR3 measures 15 amino acids from cysteine to phenylalanine. CDR3 DNA is the only sequence kept; it has 45 bases, read in frame from the first base. Trimming takes 5 bases from V and 2 bases from J, and the germline ends sit 15 bases apart. The germline V gene (reference sequence) yields LNHDA for CDR1 and SQIVND for CDR2.

Summary of the overall study and its limitations: The repertoire comparisons (Figure 5) were based on n = 2. The authors concluded that gene editing did not drastically skew the TCRbeta repertoire and did not cause excessive clonal expansion. No Morisita similarity was observed between repertoires from different donors, whereas high similarity was observed between knockout and unedited products from the same donor. Clonality, top-10 clone read coverage, and total clone numbers were comparable between knockout and unedited products.

TCRbeta sequencing used genomic DNA through the immunoSEQ service. As for the authors' bioinformatics: Repertoires were analyzed with immunoSEQ ANALYZER 3.0, and Morisita similarity, clonality, top-10 clone coverage and total clone counts were computed. On the clonality scale, a value of 1 indicated a monoclonal product, while lower values indicated more diverse products. TCRdb stores this immuneACCESS table with in-frame sequences only. Part of the clones is absent; in the studies checked, under half of the shortfall reflects unresolved V genes, and no reason is known for the rest. The V and J calls and clone size are taken from that table; D and trimming were inferred from the DNA. In all, the sample holds several hundred clones, and roughly 34% of those were seen once. The top ten clones comprise around 80% of the sample. This clone was observed a handful of times. Base-call qualities are not available, and no considerably larger clone is one nucleotide away.

The source was a CMV-specific product grown in culture, collected from cells with FKBP12 knockout. Explained via the paper, the cell subset or site label denotes: expanded CMV-specific T cell product isolated by IFNgamma secretion after CMV peptide stimulation. The chain was built from TRBV19 and TRBJ1-2; a tentative D call is TRBD1 (5 bases match). The sequence was collected from a human donor in good health, a blood donor. In nucleotides, the sequence is TGTGCCAGTAGTCAGGTGTCGGCAGGGAACTATGGCTACACCTTC. The resulting protein is CASSQVSAGNYGYTF.